The subject of this entry is one T cell receptor beta chain. What it binds is unknown. MiXCR, applied by TCRdb to the 5' RACE reads, yields one record per CDR3 protein. The sample has roughly 57,000 distinct CDR3 sequences, roughly 20% seen once. Study outcomes and limitations: Whole repertoires were not studied in the larger cohort, only one V-J beta rearrangement.

Germline CDR1 reads SNHLY; CDR2 reads FYNNEI. The CDR3 is made up of 16 amino acids. Trimming stripped 7 bases from V and 4 bases from J, with 21 bases between. Tregs were sorted as CD4+CD25+CD127-/low cells. The specimen sequenced was tumor-infiltrating Tregs sorted from the breast tumor. This clonotype was obtained from a female donor with breast cancer. V gene TRBV2 combines with J gene TRBJ2-3; perhaps TRBD1 as D (5 bases). The CDR3 nucleotides read TGTGCCAGCATTCTGTCGCAGGGTCGGTCGGCAGATACGCAGTATTTT. Protein sequence: CASILSQGRSADTQYF.